This entry concerns a single TCR beta chain. Residents of about two dozen US areas, aged about 18 to 95 years, made up the participants. Each participant's cohort was designated according to participant-reported clinical history. V lost 9 bases and J lost 4, with 12 bases in between. In germline, CDR1 is KGHDR, CDR2 SFDVKD. The CDR3 runs 12 residues. This specimen belongs to a study of blood T cell repertoires in COVID-19. Looking at the study overall: The cDNA or gDNA used as material had been derived from T cells, B-cell-depleted T cells, or PBMCs.

Sequenced by immunoSEQ multiplex PCR; TCRdb stores in-frame clones only, minus some. The table shows some 420,000 clones, with approximately 92% occurring only once. The gene calls are TRBV24-1 and TRBJ2-7; D remains ambiguous. This TCR was recovered from a man aged 25-45 years who had recovered from COVID-19. Source material: PBMCs or T cells enriched from blood (not recorded which). The CDR3 coding sequence is TGTGCCACCGAAGCGATAAAATACGAGCAGTACTTC. Protein sequence: CATEAIKYEQYF.